The 17 T cell receptor beta chains listed next were all sequenced from one sample in a study of T-cell memory formation after mild COVID-19. Each CDR3 protein is one row after TCRdb ran MiXCR on the 5' RACE reads. The sample contains about 390,000 distinct CDR3 sequences, about a sixth of which appear only once. Input material: PBMCs or a T cell subset sorted from them (not recorded which). These receptors were obtained from a man younger than 30 who had mild COVID-19 (a few samples of this study predate the infection). Cell type and time point are not known.

This clonotype was seen many times. The J gene is TRBJ1-5, the V gene TRBV7-2; 7 bases are a match to TRBD1. The CDR3 runs 15 residues. The trim removed 5 bases at V and 0 bases at J, leaving 4 bases unmatched. Germline CDR1 and CDR2: SGHTA and FQGNSA. CDR3: CASSAQGNSNQPQHF. The CDR3 region has the DNA TGTGCCAGCAGCGCACAGGGGAATAGCAATCAGCCCCAGCATTTT.

This clonotype has only a few counts. The chain combines TRBV20-1 with TRBJ2-5; D not certain. CDR1 is DFQATT and CDR2 is SNEGSKA in the germline V gene (reference sequence). This CDR3 region has 13 residues. The V and J ends lost 1 base and 3 bases respectively, with 9 bases between them. In DNA form, the CDR3 reads TGCAGTGCTAGAGCTCCACGCGAAGAGACCCAGTACTTC. Translation gives CSARAPREETQYF.

There are a few counts of this clonotype. The CDR3 bases are TGCAGCGTCACTGGACAGTCCGGCGGGGATACGCAGTATTTT. Its translation is CSVTGQSGGDTQYF. This sequence joins TRBV29-1 and TRBJ2-3; possible D gene TRBD1, 6 bases. This CDR3 has 14 residues. Trimming removed 6 bases at V and 6 bases at J, with 19 bases between. From germline, CDR1 is SQVTM and CDR2 ANQGSEA.

The rearrangement joins TRBV6-2 or TRBV6-3 to TRBJ2-7; D not resolved. Germline assignment: CDR1 MNHEY and CDR2 SVGEGT. Trimming cost V 6 bases and J 1 base, with 13 bases left between them. CDR3 length equals 14 residues. CDR3 DNA: TGTGCCAGCAGACGACACTTGTTTTCCTACGAGCAGTACTTC. It is translated as CASRRHLFSYEQYF.

This clonotype appeared a few times. The chain is built from TRBV5-1 and TRBJ2-5; D unclear. Germline CDR1 is SGHRS and CDR2 is YFSETQ. Trimming removed 2 bases from V and 1 base from J, with 9 bases in between. CDR3 length: 14 amino acids. The CDR3 region has the DNA TGCGCCAGCAGCTTAGAAAGTCGCCAAGAGACCCAGTACTTC. Protein: CASSLESRQETQYF.

The chain carries TRBV6-2 or TRBV6-3 and TRBJ2-1; D gene unclear. With 3 bases removed from V and 6 bases from J, the gap between germline ends came to 9 bases. Germline V lookup: CDR1 MNHEY, CDR2 SVGEGT. The CDR3 is made up of 13 amino acids. This CDR3 is CASSYRPGNEQFF. The CDR3 DNA sequence: TGTGCCAGCAGTTATCGGCCGGGCAATGAGCAGTTCTTC.

This sequence joins TRBV6-2 or TRBV6-3 and TRBJ2-1, with 8 positions matching TRBD2. The ends lost 5 bases at V and 2 bases at J; junction bases unmatched: 2. The germline V gene has CDR1 MNHEY and CDR2 SVGEGT. The CDR3 consists of 14 residues. The CDR3, as DNA: TGTGCCAGCAGTGTTAGCGGGGCCTACAATGAGCAGTTCTTC. Its translation is CASSVSGAYNEQFF.

The J gene is TRBJ1-2, the V gene TRBV29-1; 7 nucleotides line up with TRBD1. The germline V gene has CDR1 SQVTM and CDR2 ANQGSEA. CDR3 size: 14 residues. V was pared by 0 bases and J by 8 bases, with 9 bases of the junction left unmatched. The CDR3 DNA is TGCAGCGTTGAAGACGCATCGACAGGGCCCGGCTACACCTTC. Amino acids: CSVEDASTGPGYTF. The full variable domain, its missing parts supplied by reference TRBV29-1 and TRBJ1-2, is SAVISQKPSRDICQRGTSLTIQCQVDSQVTMMFWYRQQPGQSLTLIATANQGSEATYESGFVIDKFPISRPNLTFSTLTVSNMSPEDSSIYLCSVEDASTGPGYTFGSGTRLTVV.

The rearrangement links TRBV9 to TRBJ2-1, with 9 bases matching TRBD2. CDR1 is SGDLS, CDR2 YYNGEE, per germline. This CDR3 has 15 amino acids. Germline trimming cut 1 base from V and 2 bases from J; bases unmatched to any gene: 1. This CDR3 is CASSVSGGTYNEQFF. In nucleotides, the CDR3 is TGTGCCAGCAGCGTAAGCGGGGGGACCTACAATGAGCAGTTCTTC.

In its sample, this clonotype was seen a few times. The chain carries TRBV5-1 and TRBJ2-7, with 9 bases matching TRBD1. Germline-derived CDR1 and CDR2 are SGHRS and YFSETQ. V lost 4 bases, J lost 9 bases, and 5 bases stayed unmatched. The CDR3 has 12 residues. The CDR3 here is CASSRQGEWQYF. The CDR3 coding sequence is TGCGCCAGCAGCCGACAGGGGGAGTGGCAGTACTTC.

This clonotype was seen a few times. The V and J genes are TRBV20-1 and TRBJ2-3, with 7 nucleotides matching TRBD1. Germline V gives CDR1 DFQATT, CDR2 SNEGSKA (reference sequence). This CDR3 has 16 amino acids. Here the CDR3 DNA reads TGCAGCGGGTGGGAACCTACAGGGGACAGCACAGATACGCAGTATTTT. It specifies CSGWEPTGDSTDTQYF.

CDR3 residues: CASSPIGDSDEKLFF. The DNA of the CDR3 is TGTGCCAGCAGCCCTATCGGGGACTCCGATGAAAAACTGTTTTTT. V and J are TRBV14 and TRBJ1-4; D perhaps matches TRBD1 (5 bases). CDR1 SGHDN and CDR2 FVKESK come from the germline V gene. V was cut by 4 bases and J by 6 bases, with 15 bases left in between. The CDR3 totals 15 residues.

The V and J genes are TRBV24-1 and TRBJ2-1; the D is unclear. Germline assignment: CDR1 KGHDR and CDR2 SFDVKD. V lost 2 bases, J lost 7 bases, and 8 bases lay in between. The CDR3 consists of 13 residues. DNA of the CDR3: TGTGCCACCAGTGATTGGGTAGGGAATGAGCAGTTCTTC. It is translated as CATSDWVGNEQFF.

CDR3 nucleotides: TGCGCCAGCAGCCAAGATCCGGGGAAGGCTGAAGCTTTCTTT. Protein product: CASSQDPGKAEAFF. This chain connects TRBV4-1 to TRBJ1-1; D gene unclear. CDR3 length: 14 residues. From germline, CDR1 is MGHRA and CDR2 YSYEKL. The V end lost 0 bases, the J end lost 6 bases, and 11 bases lay between the germline ends.

The V and J genes are TRBV7-3 and TRBJ2-3, with D hard to call. Germline V gene data show CDR1 as SGHTA and CDR2 as FQGTGA. V was trimmed by 0 bases and J by 2 bases, leaving 9 bases between them. The CDR3 loop spans 15 amino acids. The CDR3 DNA is TGTGCCAGCAGCTTAACAGGACCTAACACAGATACGCAGTATTTT. It encodes CASSLTGPNTDTQYF.

This clonotype has a count of ten or more. The rearrangement joins TRBV7-2 to TRBJ1-3; 8 bases are shared with TRBD1. Germline lookup yields CDR1 SGHTA and CDR2 FQGNSA. The trim removed 8 bases at V and 0 bases at J, leaving 15 bases unmatched. The CDR3 loop spans 18 amino acids. In nucleotides, the CDR3 is TGTGCCAGCGTTGTGAGCTGGGACAGGACTTCCTCTGGAAACACCATATATTTT. Residues: CASVVSWDRTSSGNTIYF.

This chain connects TRBV7-9 to TRBJ2-5; TRBD1 agrees at 8 bases. Germline CDR1 is SEHNR and CDR2 is FQNEAQ (reference sequence). This CDR3 has 14 amino acids. The J segment lost 1 base and the V segment lost 6 bases, leaving 4 bases of the junction unmatched. CDR3 sequence: CASRPQGAQETQYF. In nucleotides, the CDR3 is TGTGCCAGCAGACCTCAGGGGGCCCAAGAGACCCAGTACTTC.